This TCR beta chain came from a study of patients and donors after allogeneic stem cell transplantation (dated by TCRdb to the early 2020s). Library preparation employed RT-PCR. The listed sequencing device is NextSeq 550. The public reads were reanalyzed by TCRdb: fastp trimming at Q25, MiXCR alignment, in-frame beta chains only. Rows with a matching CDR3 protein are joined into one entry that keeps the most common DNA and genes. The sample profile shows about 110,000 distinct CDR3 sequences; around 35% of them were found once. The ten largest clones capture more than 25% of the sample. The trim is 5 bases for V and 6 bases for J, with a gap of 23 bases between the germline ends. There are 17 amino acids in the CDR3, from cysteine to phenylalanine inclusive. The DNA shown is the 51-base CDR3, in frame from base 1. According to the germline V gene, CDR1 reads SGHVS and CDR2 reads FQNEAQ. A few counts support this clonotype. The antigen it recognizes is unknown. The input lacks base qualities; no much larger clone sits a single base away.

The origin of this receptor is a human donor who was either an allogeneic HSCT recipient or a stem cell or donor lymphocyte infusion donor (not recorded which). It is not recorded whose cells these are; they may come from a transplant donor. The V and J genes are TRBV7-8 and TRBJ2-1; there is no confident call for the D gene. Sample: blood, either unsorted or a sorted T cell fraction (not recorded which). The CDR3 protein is CASSPLARRARINEQFF. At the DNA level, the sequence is TGTGCCAGCAGCCCATTGGCGAGGAGAGCTAGGATCAATGAGCAGTTCTTC.